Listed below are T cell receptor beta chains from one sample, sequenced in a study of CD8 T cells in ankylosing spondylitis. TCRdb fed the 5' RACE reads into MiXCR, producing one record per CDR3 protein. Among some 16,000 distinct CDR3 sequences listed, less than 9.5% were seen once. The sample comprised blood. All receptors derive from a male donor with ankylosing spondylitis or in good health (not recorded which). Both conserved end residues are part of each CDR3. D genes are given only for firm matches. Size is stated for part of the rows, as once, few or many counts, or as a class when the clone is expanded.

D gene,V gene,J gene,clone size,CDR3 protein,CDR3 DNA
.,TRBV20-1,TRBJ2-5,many,CSWSSEGSETQYF,TGCAGTTGGTCCAGCGAGGGTTCAGAGACCCAGTACTTC
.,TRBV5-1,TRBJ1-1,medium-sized,CASSLLPGPMNTEAFF,TGCGCCAGCAGCTTGTTACCGGGACCCATGAACACTGAAGCTTTCTTT
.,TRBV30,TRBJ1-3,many,CAWRRDNSGNTIYF,TGTGCCTGGAGGAGAGACAACTCTGGAAACACCATATATTTT
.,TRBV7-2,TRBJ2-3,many,CASSFTGTDTQYF,TGTGCCAGCAGCTTCACGGGCACAGATACGCAGTATTTT
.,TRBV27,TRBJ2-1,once,CASRSEVRSHEQFF,TGTGCCAGCAGATCGGAGGTTAGATCGCATGAGCAGTTCTTC
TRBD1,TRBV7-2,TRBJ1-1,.,CASSQKTGFGIEAFF,TGTGCCAGCAGCCAGAAGACAGGGTTCGGGATTGAAGCTTTCTTT
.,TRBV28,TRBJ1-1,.,CASSDPGRTEAFF,TGTGCCAGCAGTGACCCAGGACGGACTGAAGCTTTCTTT
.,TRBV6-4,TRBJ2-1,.,CASSDSGDVNEQFF,TGTGCCAGCAGTGACTCAGGGGATGTAAATGAGCAGTTCTTC
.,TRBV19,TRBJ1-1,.,CASSATGEAFF,TGTGCCAGTAGTGCCACAGGGGAAGCTTTCTTT
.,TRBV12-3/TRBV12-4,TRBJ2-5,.,CASSLFGGETQYF,TGTGCCAGCAGTTTATTCGGGGGAGAGACCCAGTACTTC
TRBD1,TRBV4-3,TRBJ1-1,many,CASSARDREGTEAFF,TGCGCCAGCAGCGCCCGGGACAGGGAAGGCACTGAAGCTTTCTTT
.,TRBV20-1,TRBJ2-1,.,CSGDQPGPHNEQFF,TGCAGCGGCGACCAACCGGGACCACACAATGAGCAGTTCTTC
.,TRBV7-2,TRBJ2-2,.,CASSFSDGELFF,TGTGCCAGCAGCTTTAGCGACGGGGAGCTGTTTTTT
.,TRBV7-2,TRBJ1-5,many,CASNSPGGNQPQHF,TGTGCCAGCAATAGTCCGGGGGGCAATCAGCCCCAGCATTTT
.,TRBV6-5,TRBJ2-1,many,CASSYGGGLNEQFF,TGTGCCAGCAGTTACGGTGGGGGGCTGAATGAGCAGTTCTTC
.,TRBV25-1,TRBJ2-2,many,CASSELSWGTGELFF,TGTGCCAGCAGTGAATTATCGTGGGGTACCGGGGAGCTGTTTTTT
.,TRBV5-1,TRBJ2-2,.,CASSLVGNTGELFF,TGCGCCAGCAGCTTGGTCGGGAACACCGGGGAGCTGTTTTTT
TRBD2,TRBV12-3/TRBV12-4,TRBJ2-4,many,CASSFPAGVTKNIQYF,TGTGCCAGCAGTTTTCCCGCGGGAGTGACCAAAAACATTCAGTACTTC
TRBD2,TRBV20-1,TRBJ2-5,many,CSARVRTSDQETQYF,TGCAGTGCTAGAGTTAGAACTAGCGACCAAGAGACCCAGTACTTC
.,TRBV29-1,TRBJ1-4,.,CSVEWQGGNEKLFF,TGCAGCGTTGAATGGCAGGGTGGGAATGAAAAACTGTTTTTT
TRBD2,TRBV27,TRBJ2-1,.,CASAGLAFREQFF,TGTGCCAGCGCTGGACTAGCGTTTCGTGAGCAGTTCTTC
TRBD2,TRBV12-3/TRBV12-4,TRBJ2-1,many,CASRPGLAGTNEQFF,TGTGCCAGCAGACCCGGACTAGCGGGAACAAATGAGCAGTTCTTC
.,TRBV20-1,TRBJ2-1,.,CSAPGFNEQFF,TGCAGCGCGCCGGGCTTCAATGAGCAGTTCTTC
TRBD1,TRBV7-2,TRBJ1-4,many,CASSPVGQENEKLFF,TGTGCCAGCAGCCCCGTGGGACAGGAAAATGAAAAACTGTTTTTT
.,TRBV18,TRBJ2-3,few,CASSPLEGAAQYF,TGTGCCAGCTCACCACTGGAAGGGGCGGCGCAGTATTTT
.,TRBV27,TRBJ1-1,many,CASSFSLENTEAFF,TGTGCCAGCAGTTTCTCGTTAGAGAACACTGAAGCTTTCTTT
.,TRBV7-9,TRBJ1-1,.,CASSPGVEAFF,TGTGCCAGCAGCCCAGGGGTGGAAGCTTTCTTT
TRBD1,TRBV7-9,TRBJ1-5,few,CASSLGTGNQPQHF,TGTGCCAGCAGCTTGGGGACAGGCAATCAGCCCCAGCATTTT
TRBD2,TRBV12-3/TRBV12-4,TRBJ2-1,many,CASSSSGRSYNEQFF,TGTGCCAGCAGTTCTAGCGGGAGGTCCTACAATGAGCAGTTCTTC
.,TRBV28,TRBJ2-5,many,CASMSKETQYF,TGTGCCAGCATGAGTAAAGAGACCCAGTACTTC
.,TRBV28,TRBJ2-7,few,CASRMRQPTTYEQYF,TGTGCCAGCAGAATGAGACAGCCTACTACCTACGAGCAGTACTTC
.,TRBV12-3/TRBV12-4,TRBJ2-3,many,CASLRRPGTDTQYF,TGTGCCAGTCTCCGTAGGCCAGGGACAGATACGCAGTATTTT
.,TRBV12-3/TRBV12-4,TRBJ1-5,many,CASSVGRGERQPQHF,TGTGCCAGCAGTGTGGGGAGGGGGGAAAGACAGCCCCAGCATTTT
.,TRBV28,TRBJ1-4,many,CASSSQSTANEKLFF,TGTGCCAGCAGTTCCCAGAGTACCGCTAATGAAAAACTGTTTTTT
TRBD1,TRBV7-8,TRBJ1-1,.,CASTRTGDNTEAFF,TGTGCCAGCACTAGGACAGGTGATAACACTGAAGCTTTCTTT
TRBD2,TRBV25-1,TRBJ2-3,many,CASSESGGFTDTQYF,TGTGCCAGCAGTGAAAGCGGGGGGTTCACAGATACGCAGTATTTT
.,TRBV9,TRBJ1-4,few,CASSVGSFEKLFF,TGTGCCAGCAGCGTAGGGAGCTTTGAAAAACTGTTTTTT
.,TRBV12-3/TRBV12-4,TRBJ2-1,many,CASSGDLLDEQFF,TGTGCCAGCAGTGGGGATCTTTTGGATGAGCAGTTCTTC
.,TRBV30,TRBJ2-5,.,CAWSLGAVQETQYF,TGTGCCTGGAGTTTGGGGGCTGTCCAAGAGACCCAGTACTTC
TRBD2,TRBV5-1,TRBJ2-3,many,CASGTSGSWADTQYF,TGCGCCAGTGGGACTAGCGGGAGTTGGGCGGATACGCAGTATTTT
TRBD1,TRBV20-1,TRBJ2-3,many,CSARTGGTDTQYF,TGCAGTGCTCGGACAGGGGGAACAGATACGCAGTATTTT
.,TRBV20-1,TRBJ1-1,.,CSARDFGGTNTEAFF,TGCAGTGCTAGAGATTTCGGGGGGACGAACACTGAAGCTTTCTTT
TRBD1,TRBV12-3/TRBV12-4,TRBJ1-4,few,CASSRQGEVRGKLFF,TGTGCCAGCAGCCGACAGGGCGAGGTCCGGGGAAAACTGTTTTTT
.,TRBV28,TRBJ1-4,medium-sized,CASTLPGKKLFF,TGTGCCAGCACCCTCCCGGGAAAAAAACTGTTTTTT
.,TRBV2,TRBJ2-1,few,CASSDHYNEQFF,TGTGCCAGCAGTGACCACTACAATGAGCAGTTCTTC